This T cell receptor beta chain was observed in a study of blood T cell repertoires in COVID-19. Turning to the study itself: Material from acute and convalescent COVID-19 was sourced from the United States, Italy and Spain. The analysed material was cDNA or gDNA that came from T cells, B-cell-depleted T cells, or PBMCs.

As processed by the authors: Using reference gene primer amplification, nucleated cell counts were estimated. Repertoires were generated with immunoSEQ multiplex PCR, while TCRdb's copy carries only in-frame clones and drops some. V, J and clone size are those of that table, while D and trimming were read from the DNA. The table records roughly 380,000 clones, around 91% of them present only once. In Seattle, patients joined the study during active infection and were tracked longitudinally. The germline V and J ends were trimmed by 6 bases and 0 bases, with 15 bases remaining between them. The CDR3 totals 15 residues. Germline loops: CDR1 MRHNA, CDR2 SNTAGT. This clone was detected only once.

The TCR was taken from a woman between 40 and 55 years old with COVID-19, enrolled during active disease. The V and J genes are TRBV6-4 and TRBJ2-7, with D possibly matching TRBD2 (5 bases). Source material: peripheral blood. DNA of the CDR3: TGTGCCAGCAGGACCTTTGCGGGTTTCTCCTACGAGCAGTACTTC. This gives the protein CASRTFAGFSYEQYF.